Following are 23 T cell receptor beta chains from one sample sequenced in a study of CD8 T cells in Susac syndrome. The RNA, about 0.45 to 1 ug, was put through reverse transcription using random hexamers. TCRdb reprocessed the immunoSEQ multiplex PCR reads with MiXCR, giving one entry per CDR3 protein. This sample carries about 150,000 distinct CDR3 sequences, about 95% of them seen once, and the ten largest clones take 0.15%. Input material: CD8+ T cells from PBMCs. These receptor sequences come from a human donor with multiple sclerosis.

The chain links TRBV7-9 to TRBJ2-5; D remains ambiguous. CDR1 and CDR2 (germline): SEHNR, FQNEAQ (reference sequence). V lost 0 bases, J lost 2 bases, and 7 bases lay in between. This CDR3 has 14 residues. CDR3 nucleotides: TGTGCCAGCAGCTTAGCGCAGGTACAAGAGACCCAGTACTTC. Translated: CASSLAQVQETQYF.

This chain connects TRBV20-1 to TRBJ2-5; 12 positions match TRBD2. The trim removed 3 bases at V and 2 bases at J, leaving 1 base unmatched. The CDR3 is made up of 14 amino acids. Germline V gene sequence: CDR1 DFQATT, CDR2 SNEGSKA (reference sequence). The CDR3 DNA follows: TGCAGTGCTAGCCTAGCGGGAGGGCAAGAGACCCAGTACTTC. This gives the protein CSASLAGGQETQYF.

The V gene is TRBV15, the J gene TRBJ1-2; D is perhaps TRBD1 (5 bases). Germline loops: CDR1 LNHNV, CDR2 YYDKDF (reference sequence). This CDR3 is built from 15 residues. Trimming took 0 bases from V and 6 from J, leaving 14 bases between them. The CDR3 DNA reads as TGTGCCACCAGCAGAGATCAGGGAGGCCGGAATGGCTACACCTTC. Translation gives CATSRDQGGRNGYTF.

The chain is built from TRBV20-1 and TRBJ1-4, with 8 bases that match TRBD1. This CDR3 has 14 amino acids. Trimming removed 5 bases from V and 6 bases from J; junction bases left unmatched: 8. The germline CDR1 and CDR2 sequences are DFQATT and SNEGSKA (reference sequence). For the CDR3, the DNA is TGCAGTGCTTGCAGGGGGCCGGGGGATGAAAAACTGTTTTTT. This encodes CSACRGPGDEKLFF.

This clonotype was picked up one time. This rearrangement joins TRBV9 to TRBJ2-5; TRBD2 matches at 13 bases. The J segment lost 5 bases and the V segment lost 3 bases, leaving 4 bases of the junction unmatched. This CDR3 has 15 residues. Germline V lookup: CDR1 SGDLS, CDR2 YYNGEE. CDR3 coding DNA: TGTGCCAGCAGCGCCGGGACTAGCGGGGTGGAGACCCAGTACTTC. This encodes CASSAGTSGVETQYF.

The chain joins TRBV11-3 to TRBJ2-1; the D gene is possibly TRBD2 (6 bases). Germline CDR1 and CDR2: SGHNT and YENEEA. The CDR3 totals 15 residues. The ends were cut back, 6 bases at V and 2 bases at J, with 14 bases in the middle. The chain's CDR3 is CASSFRDLPYNEQFF. DNA of the CDR3: TGTGCCAGCAGTTTTCGGGACTTGCCCTACAATGAGCAGTTCTTC.

The V and J genes are TRBV6-5 and TRBJ2-1; 7 bases line up with TRBD1. V lost 4 bases, J lost 5 bases, and 11 bases stayed unmatched. Germline V gene data show CDR1 as MNHEY and CDR2 as SVGAGI. The CDR3 runs to 16 residues. The CDR3 DNA is TGTGCCAGCAGTTGGGGCTCCGGGACAGAAGACAATGAGCAGTTCTTC. Its protein is CASSWGSGTEDNEQFF.

V usage is TRBV29-1 and J usage is TRBJ1-1; D gene unclear. The germline gives CDR1 SQVTM, CDR2 ANQGSEA. The CDR3 is made up of 12 amino acids. V dropped 3 bases and J dropped 1 base, with 6 bases sitting between them. CDR3 sequence: CSVELQNTEAFF. Here the CDR3 DNA reads TGCAGCGTTGAGTTGCAGAACACTGAAGCTTTCTTT. Together with reference TRBV29-1 and TRBJ1-1, the CDR3 gives the full variable domain: SAVISQKPSRDICQRGTSLTIQCQVDSQVTMMFWYRQQPGQSLTLIATANQGSEATYESGFVIDKFPISRPNLTFSTLTVSNMSPEDSSIYLCSVELQNTEAFFGQGTRLTVV.

This chain connects TRBV27 to TRBJ1-6, with 8 nucleotides matching TRBD1. The germline V gene encodes CDR1 MNHEY and CDR2 SMNVEV (reference sequence). Losses at the gene ends were 4 bases for V and 2 bases for J; bases not matched to a gene: 1. This CDR3 has 15 residues. CDR3 region: CASSSGGPYNSPLHF. In DNA form, the CDR3 reads TGTGCCAGCAGTTCAGGGGGCCCCTATAATTCACCCCTCCACTTT.

The chain carries TRBV20-1 and TRBJ1-5, with a possible D match to TRBD1 (5 bases). V lost 5 bases and J lost 7, with 12 bases in between. Germline lookup yields CDR1 DFQATT and CDR2 SNEGSKA (reference sequence). This CDR3 comprises 12 residues. The CDR3 region is CSAQGGSQPQHF. DNA of the CDR3: TGCAGTGCTCAGGGAGGGTCCCAGCCCCAGCATTTT.

The chain recombines TRBV21-1 with TRBJ1-2. TRBV21-1 is termed a pseudogene. CDR3 length equals 11 residues. The CDR3 is CASSPNYGYTF. The CDR3 DNA is TGTGCCAGCAGCCCTAACTATGGCTACACCTTC.

The chain is built from TRBV30 and TRBJ1-3; D remains unclear. The CDR3 is 14 amino acids. Trimming shortened V by 2 bases and J by 0 bases, and 8 bases separated the two germline ends. The germline V gene has CDR1 GTSNPN and CDR2 SVGIG (reference sequence). CDR3 amino acids: CAWSPSSSGNTIYF. In DNA, the CDR3 is TGTGCCTGGAGTCCTTCGAGCTCTGGAAACACCATATATTTT.

This rearrangement joins TRBV30 to TRBJ2-7, with D perhaps assigned TRBD1 or TRBD2 (5 bases each). The V and J ends lost 1 base and 1 base respectively, with 17 bases between them. The CDR3 extends over 16 amino acids. The germline V gene encodes CDR1 GTSNPN and CDR2 SVGIG (reference sequence). CDR3 in DNA: TGTGCCTGGAGTGATCCGGGACCGAGCTTTTCCTACGAGCAGTACGTC. Translating it yields CAWSDPGPSFSYEQYV.

The J gene is TRBJ2-1, the V gene TRBV27, with 9 bases aligning to TRBD2. V lost 3 bases, J lost 5 bases, and 5 bases stayed unmatched. The CDR3 sequence is 15 residues long. Per the germline V gene, CDR1 is MNHEY and CDR2 is SMNVEV (reference sequence). The CDR3 spells CASSFSASGDNEQFF. CDR3 DNA sequence: TGTGCCAGCAGTTTCTCGGCTAGCGGGGACAATGAGCAGTTCTTC.

The DNA for the CDR3 is TGTGCCAGCATTCTCAGGGGAGGATTGACTGAAGCTTTCTTT. This codes for CASILRGGLTEAFF. The gene calls are TRBV27 and TRBJ1-1; D may be TRBD1 (6 bases). With 7 bases removed from V and 5 bases from J, the gap between germline ends came to 17 bases. This CDR3 has 14 residues. Germline CDR1 MNHEY, CDR2 SMNVEV (reference sequence).

This chain links TRBV11-2 with TRBJ2-5; 8 bases align to TRBD1. Germline-derived CDR1 and CDR2 are SGHAT and FQNNGV. This CDR3 region has 15 residues. V lost 2 bases, J lost 5 bases, and 7 bases stayed unmatched. The CDR3 bases are TGTGCCAGCAGCTTAACGGGACAGGACCCCGAGACCCAGTACTTC. It translates to CASSLTGQDPETQYF.

The rearrangement uses TRBV7-2 and TRBJ2-1; D unclear. CDR1 and CDR2 (germline): SGHTA, FQGNSA. This CDR3 spans 13 amino acids. Trimming cost V 8 bases and J 5 bases, with 13 bases left between them. The CDR3 here is CASSLGKDNEQFF. CDR3 coding DNA: TGTGCCAGCTCCTTGGGAAAGGACAATGAGCAGTTCTTC.

The V gene is TRBV6-2 or TRBV6-3, the J gene TRBJ2-3; D perhaps matches TRBD2 (6 bases). V was cut by 6 bases and J by 1 base, with 20 bases left in between. The CDR3 consists of 17 residues. Germline V gene data show CDR1 as MNHEY and CDR2 as SVGEGT. CDR3 nucleotide sequence: TGTGCCAGCAGCCTCCCGACTACCTCGGGGGGCACAGATACGCAGTATTTT. It translates to CASSLPTTSGGTDTQYF.

The genes are TRBV24-1 and TRBJ1-3; 11 nucleotides match TRBD1. J gave up 0 bases and V 3 bases, and 9 bases lay outside the gene matches. Germline lookup yields CDR1 KGHDR and CDR2 SFDVKD. This CDR3 spans 19 amino acids. The CDR3 bases are TGTGCCACCAGTGATCTTCCCCGGACAGGGGGCACCTCTGGAAACACCATATATTTT. Encoded protein: CATSDLPRTGGTSGNTIYF.

V and J are TRBV7-8 and TRBJ2-2, with 8 bases fitting TRBD2. This CDR3 has 17 amino acids. The germline V gene encodes CDR1 SGHVS and CDR2 FQNEAQ. J lost 2 bases, V lost 5 bases, and 10 bases had no gene match. The CDR3 nucleotides are TGTGCCAGCAGCCTGGCAGAGCGGGGGTTAAACACCGGGGAGCTGTTTTTT. Its protein is CASSLAERGLNTGELFF.

The chain uses TRBV6-2 or TRBV6-3 and TRBJ1-5, with no clear D. CDR3 size: 13 residues. V was shortened by 2 bases and J by 5 bases, with 7 bases between the two germline ends. Looked up from germline, CDR1 is MNHEY and CDR2 is SVGEGT. The CDR3 spells CASSYSVDQPQHF. The CDR3 coding sequence is TGTGCCAGCAGTTACAGCGTGGATCAGCCCCAGCATTTT.

Written as DNA, the CDR3 is TGTGCCAGCAGCGGACCCTCGGGTCAGCCCCAGCATTTT. Translating it yields CASSGPSGQPQHF. The chain is built from TRBV5-4 and TRBJ1-5; D is unresolved. This CDR3 is 13 amino acids long. Germline assignment: CDR1 SGHNT and CDR2 YYREEE (reference sequence). Trimming left V 4 bases short and J 6 bases short, with 11 bases between.

J is TRBJ2-3 and V is TRBV30; D remains ambiguous. Germline V gene sequence: CDR1 GTSNPN, CDR2 SVGIG (reference sequence). The CDR3 consists of 11 residues. V gave up 5 bases and J gave up 4 bases, with 7 bases separating them. The CDR3 loop is CAWDQADTQYF. In DNA, the CDR3 is TGTGCCTGGGATCAGGCAGATACGCAGTATTTT. Using reference TRBV30 and TRBJ2-3 for the parts outside the CDR3, the full variable domain is SQTIHQWPATLVQPVGSPLSLECTVEGTSNPNLYWYRQAAGRGLQLLFYSVGIGQISSEVPQNLSASRPQDRQFILSSKKLLLSDSGFYLCAWDQADTQYFGPGTRLTVL.